This T cell receptor (beta chain) was observed in a study of response to subunit inactivated influenza vaccine. Study findings and constraints: Authors suggested each seasonal flu vaccination may recruit only limited numbers of new T cells.

A note on this clonotype: Its antigen remains unidentified.

There are 12 residues in the CDR3. V was cut by 7 bases and J by 8 bases, with 15 bases left in between. Germline lookup yields CDR1 SQVTM and CDR2 ANQGSEA. TCRdb independently ran MiXCR on the RT-PCR reads; one entry per CDR3 protein. The sample has about 830,000 distinct CDR3 sequences, roughly 18% seen once; the top ten hold roughly a tenth. The chain uses TRBV29-1 and TRBJ2-1; D is ambiguous. The sequencing here drew on PBMCs from blood, taken roughly 5 days after vaccination. This receptor was obtained from a middle-aged man who received an inactivated influenza vaccine. Here the CDR3 reads CSAMRYFDEQFF. In nucleotides, the CDR3 is TGCAGCGCTATGAGGTATTTCGATGAGCAGTTCTTC.